This entry lists 16 T cell receptor beta chains sequenced from one sample in a study of blood T cells in healthy people across ages. A second roughly 7 to 11 cycle PCR used barcoded and J-beta primers. TCRdb passed the 5' RACE reads through MiXCR, listing each CDR3 protein once. The data hold around 280,000 distinct CDR3 sequences, with roughly 26% observed a single time. Material: blood. All receptors derive from a woman in her seventies in good health.

The J gene is TRBJ2-1, the V gene TRBV11-2, with D perhaps TRBD2 (7 bases). From germline, CDR1 is SGHAT and CDR2 FQNNGV. This CDR3 comprises 14 residues. The V end was cut by 4 bases, the J end by 8 bases, with 15 bases between. The CDR3 spells CASSSRGLADEQFF. The CDR3 DNA reads TGTGCCAGCAGCTCCAGGGGCCTAGCGGATGAGCAGTTCTTC.

Comment on this clonotype: An end of the junction differs from the germline gene, which may be a read error. The V call is TRBV5-1, the J call TRBJ2-7; TRBD2 matches at 12 bases. Germline-derived CDR1 and CDR2 are SGHRS and YFSETQ. This CDR3 comprises 15 residues. The CDR3: CANSQTSGSTYEQYF. The CDR3 DNA is TGCGCCAACAGCCAGACTAGCGGGAGTACCTACGAGCAGTACTTC.

The chain is built from TRBV2 and TRBJ2-1, with 9 bases aligning to TRBD1. V lost 6 bases, J lost 8 bases, and 8 bases stayed unmatched. Germline V CDR1 and CDR2: SNHLY, FYNNEI. The CDR3 spans 14 residues. CDR3 loop: CASSKTGGGDEQFF. As DNA, the CDR3 is TGTGCCAGCAGCAAGACAGGGGGGGGGGATGAGCAGTTCTTC.

This clonotype was detected only a few times. The genes are TRBV7-2 and TRBJ2-7; D is unclear. Between the trimmed V and J ends, which lost 5 bases and 6 bases, there was a span of 20 bases. The CDR3 sequence is 15 residues long. Looked up from germline, CDR1 is SGHTA and CDR2 is FQGNSA. CDR3 DNA sequence: TGTGCCAGCAGCCCTCCTAGTCTGTCGGTTAGCGAGCAGTACTTC. Its translation is CASSPPSLSVSEQYF.

This clonotype was seen repeatedly, ten times or more. The J gene is TRBJ1-2, the V gene TRBV7-9, with D unclear. The CDR3 is made up of 14 amino acids. Trimming removed 5 bases from V and 8 bases from J, with 18 bases in between. Germline loops: CDR1 SEHNR, CDR2 FQNEAQ (reference sequence). The DNA of the CDR3 is TGTGCCAGCAGCCCCGAGGTCTCACATCGGGGCTACACCTTC. Protein: CASSPEVSHRGYTF.

This clonotype was found many times. The chain combines TRBV29-1 with TRBJ1-5; D gene uncertain. CDR3 size: 11 residues. From germline, CDR1 is SQVTM and CDR2 ANQGSEA. With 7 bases removed from V and 5 bases from J, the gap between germline ends came to 9 bases. The chain's CDR3 is CSAGEDQPQHF. CDR3 in DNA: TGCAGCGCGGGAGAGGATCAGCCCCAGCATTTT.

The CDR3 spells CASSVGTGGSDNEQFF. DNA for the CDR3: TGTGCCAGCAGTGTGGGAACAGGGGGCTCGGACAATGAGCAGTTCTTC. V gene TRBV6-2 or TRBV6-3 combines with J gene TRBJ2-1; 9 positions agree with TRBD1. V shed 5 bases and J 5 bases; nucleotides not matched to a gene: 10. Germline V gives CDR1 MNHEY, CDR2 SVGEGT. CDR3 length: 16 amino acids.

This clonotype was counted a few times. The chain couples TRBV5-1 to TRBJ2-5; D gene ambiguous. CDR1 is SGHRS, CDR2 YFSETQ, per germline. Trimming removed 0 bases at V and 5 bases at J, with 8 bases between. This CDR3 comprises 13 residues. The CDR3 bases are TGCGCCAGCAGCTTGGATTATTGGGAGACCCAGTACTTC. Translation gives CASSLDYWETQYF.

The gene calls are TRBV5-4 and TRBJ2-1, with D perhaps TRBD2 (7 bases). Germline CDR1 reads SGHNT; CDR2 reads YYREEE (reference sequence). The CDR3 covers 15 residues. Deletions cut 0 bases from V and 6 bases from J, with 13 bases between. CDR3 residues: CASSLEGGTTNEQFF. The CDR3 nucleotides are TGTGCCAGCAGCTTGGAGGGGGGGACAACCAATGAGCAGTTCTTC.

The chain is built from TRBV7-2 and TRBJ2-6; possibly TRBD1 for D (5 bases). Germline loops: CDR1 SGHTA, CDR2 FQGNSA. Trimming cost V 2 bases and J 0 bases, with 11 bases left between them. CDR3 size: 17 residues. Here the CDR3 DNA reads TGTGCCAGCAGCTTAACAGGACAAATCTCTGGGGCCAACGTCCTGACTTTC. As protein: CASSLTGQISGANVLTF.

This clonotype has more than one count but fewer than ten. The genes are TRBV10-3 and TRBJ2-7, with 8 bases matching TRBD2. The germline CDR1 and CDR2 sequences are ENHRY and SYGVKD. V shed 11 bases and J 0 bases; nucleotides not matched to a gene: 9. The CDR3 consists of 14 residues. Here the CDR3 DNA reads TGTGCCGCCGGGGGTAGCGGGGCCTCCTACGAGCAGTACTTC. It encodes CAAGGSGASYEQYF.

The CDR3 DNA reads TGTGCCAGCTCACCAGGGCGGGAAGCCAAAAACATTCAGTACTTC. Protein: CASSPGREAKNIQYF. The genes are TRBV18 and TRBJ2-4, with D perhaps TRBD2 (6 bases). Trimming removed 2 bases at V and 0 bases at J, with 8 bases between. The germline V gene encodes CDR1 KGHSH and CDR2 LQKENI. The CDR3 runs to 15 residues.

The J gene is TRBJ1-2, the V gene TRBV6-2 or TRBV6-3; D call uncertain. Trimming took 2 bases from V and 0 from J, leaving 16 bases between them. Per germline, CDR1 MNHEY and CDR2 SVGEGT. CDR3 length: 17 residues. CDR3 loop: CASSYGGGGRTNYGYTF. The CDR3 DNA is TGTGCCAGCAGTTACGGCGGCGGTGGTCGGACTAACTATGGCTACACCTTC.

This clonotype was detected only a few times. The chain couples TRBV6-6 to TRBJ1-3; unclear D gene. Trimming took 6 bases from V and 7 from J, leaving 10 bases between them. CDR1 is MNHNY, CDR2 SVGAGI, per germline (reference sequence). CDR3 length: 12 amino acids. The CDR3 DNA is TGTGCCAGCAGGGATGAATCGAACACCATATATTTT. Translating gives CASRDESNTIYF.

This clonotype was recorded a few times. The V call is TRBV12-3 or TRBV12-4, the J call TRBJ2-1, with D hard to call. V was cut by 7 bases and J by 4 bases, with 11 bases left in between. The CDR3 spans 13 residues. This chain's CDR3 is CASTDDVYNEQFF. The CDR3 DNA sequence: TGTGCCAGCACTGACGATGTGTACAATGAGCAGTTCTTC.

The rearrangement joins TRBV11-3 to TRBJ2-1; D not resolved. The CDR3 contains 14 residues. Germline loops: CDR1 SGHNT, CDR2 YENEEA. The ends were cut back, 2 bases at V and 5 bases at J, with 10 bases in the middle. The CDR3 reads CASSLNGLDNEQFF. CDR3 nucleotides: TGTGCCAGCAGCTTAAACGGTCTCGACAATGAGCAGTTCTTC.